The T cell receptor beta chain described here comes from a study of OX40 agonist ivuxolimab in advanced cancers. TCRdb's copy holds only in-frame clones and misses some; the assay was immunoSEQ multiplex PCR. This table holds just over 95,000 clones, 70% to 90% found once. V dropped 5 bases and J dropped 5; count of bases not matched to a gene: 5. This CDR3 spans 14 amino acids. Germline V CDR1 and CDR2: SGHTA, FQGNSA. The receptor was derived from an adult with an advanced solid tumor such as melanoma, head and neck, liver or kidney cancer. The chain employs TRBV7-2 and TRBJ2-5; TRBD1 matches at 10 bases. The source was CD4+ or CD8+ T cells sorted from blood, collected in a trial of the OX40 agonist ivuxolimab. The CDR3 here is CASSPGTGEETQYF. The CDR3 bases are TGTGCCAGCAGCCCCGGGACAGGGGAGGAGACCCAGTACTTC.